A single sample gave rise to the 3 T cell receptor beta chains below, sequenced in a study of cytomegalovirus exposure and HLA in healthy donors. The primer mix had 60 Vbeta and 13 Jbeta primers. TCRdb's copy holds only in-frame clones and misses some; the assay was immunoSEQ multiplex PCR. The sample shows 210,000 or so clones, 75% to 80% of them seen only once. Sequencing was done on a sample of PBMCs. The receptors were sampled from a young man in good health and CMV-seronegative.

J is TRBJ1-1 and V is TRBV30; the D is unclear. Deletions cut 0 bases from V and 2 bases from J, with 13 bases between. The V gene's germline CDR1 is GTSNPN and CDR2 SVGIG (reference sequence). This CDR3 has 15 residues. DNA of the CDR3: TGTGCCTGGAGTGTACATCGCGGGGATAACACTGAAGCTTTCTTT. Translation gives CAWSVHRGDNTEAFF.

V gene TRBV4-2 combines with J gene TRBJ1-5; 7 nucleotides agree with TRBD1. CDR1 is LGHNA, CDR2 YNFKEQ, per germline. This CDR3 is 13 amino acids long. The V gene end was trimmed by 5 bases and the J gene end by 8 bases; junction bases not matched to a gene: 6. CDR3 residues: CASSDNRGEPQHF. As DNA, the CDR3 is TGTGCCAGCAGCGACAACAGGGGAGAGCCCCAGCATTTT.

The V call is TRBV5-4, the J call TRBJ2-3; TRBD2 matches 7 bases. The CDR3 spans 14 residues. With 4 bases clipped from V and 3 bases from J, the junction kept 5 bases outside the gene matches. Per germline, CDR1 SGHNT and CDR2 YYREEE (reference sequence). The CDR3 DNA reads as TGTGCCAGCAGCGCCTTGGGGGGGACAGATACGCAGTATTTT. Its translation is CASSALGGTDTQYF.